A selection of T cell receptor beta chains follows, all from one sample in a study of CD8 T cells in ankylosing spondylitis. TCRdb re-derived calls from the 5' RACE reads in MiXCR, one entry per CDR3 protein. This sample has 150,000 to 200,000 distinct CDR3 sequences, with approximately 20% found just once. The sequencing input was blood, either unsorted or a sorted T cell fraction (not recorded which). The receptors stem from a male donor with ankylosing spondylitis or in good health (not recorded which). Each CDR3 is given with its conserved first and last residue. Fields, in order: V gene, clone size, J gene, D gene, CDR3 protein, CDR3 DNA. A D gene is named only where the DNA matches it firmly. Rows give clone size only sometimes, using once, few, many, or a class for an expanded clone.

V gene: TRBV12-3/TRBV12-4
clone size: many
J gene: TRBJ1-1
D gene: .
CDR3 protein: CASSLLAGGAFF
CDR3 DNA: TGTGCCAGCAGTTTATTAGCGGGGGGAGCTTTCTTT

V gene: TRBV6-1
clone size: many
J gene: TRBJ2-2
D gene: TRBD1
CDR3 protein: CASSPRTGLTGELFF
CDR3 DNA: TGTGCCAGCAGCCCCCGGACAGGGTTAACCGGGGAGCTGTTTTTT

V gene: TRBV7-9
clone size: .
J gene: TRBJ2-3
D gene: .
CDR3 protein: CASSPDEGTDTQYF
CDR3 DNA: TGTGCCAGCAGCCCGGACGAAGGCACAGATACGCAGTATTTT

V gene: TRBV29-1
clone size: few
J gene: TRBJ1-1
D gene: .
CDR3 protein: CSVDRGTEAFF
CDR3 DNA: TGCAGCGTTGACAGGGGCACTGAAGCTTTCTTT

V gene: TRBV11-2
clone size: .
J gene: TRBJ2-1
D gene: .
CDR3 protein: CASSLGRAGTDEQFF
CDR3 DNA: TGTGCCAGCAGCTTAGGAAGAGCAGGGACCGATGAGCAGTTCTTC

V gene: TRBV12-3/TRBV12-4
clone size: many
J gene: TRBJ2-7
D gene: .
CDR3 protein: CASSSRDWSYEQYF
CDR3 DNA: TGTGCCAGCAGTTCACGGGACTGGTCCTACGAGCAGTACTTC

V gene: TRBV5-1
clone size: .
J gene: TRBJ2-1
D gene: .
CDR3 protein: CASRLADSSYNEQFF
CDR3 DNA: TGCGCCAGCAGGTTAGCGGATAGCTCCTACAATGAGCAGTTCTTC

V gene: TRBV10-3
clone size: many
J gene: TRBJ1-1
D gene: .
CDR3 protein: CAISEQNTEAFF
CDR3 DNA: TGTGCCATCAGTGAACAGAACACTGAAGCTTTCTTT

V gene: TRBV6-1
clone size: few
J gene: TRBJ1-1
D gene: .
CDR3 protein: CASHGRGYWTEAFF
CDR3 DNA: TGTGCCAGCCACGGGAGGGGGTATTGGACTGAAGCTTTCTTT

V gene: TRBV7-9
clone size: few
J gene: TRBJ2-3
D gene: .
CDR3 protein: CASSFRISTDTQYF
CDR3 DNA: TGTGCCAGCAGCTTTCGGATTAGCACAGATACGCAGTATTTT

V gene: TRBV28
clone size: few
J gene: TRBJ2-7
D gene: .
CDR3 protein: CASSSVGERPYEQYF
CDR3 DNA: TGTGCCAGCAGCTCGGTGGGGGAGCGTCCCTACGAGCAGTACTTC

V gene: TRBV3-1
clone size: many
J gene: TRBJ2-1
D gene: TRBD2
CDR3 protein: CASSQSSGRALRQFF
CDR3 DNA: TGTGCCAGCAGCCAGTCTAGCGGGAGGGCCTTGCGGCAGTTCTTC

V gene: TRBV5-1
clone size: many
J gene: TRBJ1-2
D gene: TRBD1
CDR3 protein: CASSFTDRPEGGYTF
CDR3 DNA: TGCGCCAGCAGCTTCACGGACAGGCCAGAGGGCGGCTACACCTTC

V gene: TRBV6-2/TRBV6-3
clone size: .
J gene: TRBJ1-5
D gene: .
CDR3 protein: CASTKGGANQPQHF
CDR3 DNA: TGTGCCAGCACCAAGGGAGGGGCCAATCAGCCCCAGCATTTT

V gene: TRBV11-2
clone size: .
J gene: TRBJ2-6
D gene: .
CDR3 protein: CASSQTVAGANVLTF
CDR3 DNA: TGTGCCAGCAGCCAGACAGTCGCTGGGGCCAACGTCCTGACTTTC

V gene: TRBV12-3/TRBV12-4
clone size: many
J gene: TRBJ1-2
D gene: .
CDR3 protein: CASTPQRTDGYTF
CDR3 DNA: TGTGCCAGCACCCCCCAGCGGACAGATGGCTACACCTTC

V gene: TRBV7-1
clone size: .
J gene: TRBJ2-1
D gene: .
CDR3 protein: CASRLLDYNEQFF
CDR3 DNA: TGTGCCAGCAGGCTCCTAGACTACAATGAGCAGTTCTTC

V gene: TRBV3-1
clone size: .
J gene: TRBJ2-7
D gene: TRBD2
CDR3 protein: CASSQDGGGLAFYEQYF
CDR3 DNA: TGTGCCTCCAGCCAAGATGGAGGGGGACTAGCGTTCTACGAGCAGTACTTC

V gene: TRBV6-4
clone size: .
J gene: TRBJ2-3
D gene: .
CDR3 protein: CASSDDSSDTQYF
CDR3 DNA: TGTGCCAGCAGTGACGACTCATCCGATACGCAGTATTTT

V gene: TRBV20-1
clone size: many
J gene: TRBJ2-1
D gene: TRBD2
CDR3 protein: CSVLGLAGYNEQFF
CDR3 DNA: TGCAGTGTTCTGGGACTAGCGGGCTACAATGAGCAGTTCTTC

V gene: TRBV7-8
clone size: many
J gene: TRBJ1-1
D gene: .
CDR3 protein: CASMQTVMNTEAFF
CDR3 DNA: TGTGCCAGCATGCAGACAGTCATGAACACTGAAGCTTTCTTT

V gene: TRBV19
clone size: few
J gene: TRBJ2-1
D gene: TRBD1
CDR3 protein: CASSLPRTGTNEQFF
CDR3 DNA: TGTGCCAGTAGCCTACCTAGGACAGGGACCAATGAGCAGTTCTTC

V gene: TRBV5-1
clone size: many
J gene: TRBJ2-2
D gene: .
CDR3 protein: CASSLDYWTGELFF
CDR3 DNA: TGCGCCAGCAGCTTGGACTATTGGACCGGGGAGCTGTTTTTT

V gene: TRBV29-1
clone size: many
J gene: TRBJ1-1
D gene: .
CDR3 protein: CSVENRMNTEAFF
CDR3 DNA: TGCAGCGTTGAAAACAGAATGAACACTGAAGCTTTCTTT

V gene: TRBV29-1
clone size: few
J gene: TRBJ2-7
D gene: TRBD1
CDR3 protein: CSVAGQDITQYF
CDR3 DNA: TGCAGCGTTGCGGGACAGGACATCACGCAGTACTTC

V gene: TRBV10-3
clone size: many
J gene: TRBJ2-5
D gene: .
CDR3 protein: CAISMGLQETQYF
CDR3 DNA: TGTGCCATCAGCATGGGTTTGCAGGAGACCCAGTACTTC

V gene: TRBV18
clone size: few
J gene: TRBJ2-3
D gene: .
CDR3 protein: CASSPSSYTDTQYF
CDR3 DNA: TGTGCCAGCTCACCAAGTTCCTACACAGATACGCAGTATTTT

V gene: TRBV20-1
clone size: few
J gene: TRBJ1-1
D gene: .
CDR3 protein: CSARDPSGPNTEAFF
CDR3 DNA: TGCAGTGCTAGAGATCCATCAGGGCCGAACACTGAAGCTTTCTTT

V gene: TRBV7-1
clone size: .
J gene: TRBJ1-1
D gene: .
CDR3 protein: CAIILVRDTEAFF
CDR3 DNA: TGTGCCATTATCCTCGTTCGGGACACTGAAGCTTTCTTT

V gene: TRBV20-1
clone size: many
J gene: TRBJ1-1
D gene: .
CDR3 protein: CSASKGLNTEAFF
CDR3 DNA: TGCAGTGCTAGTAAGGGTCTGAACACTGAAGCTTTCTTT

V gene: TRBV20-1
clone size: many
J gene: TRBJ2-2
D gene: TRBD2
CDR3 protein: CSAAGLELGGELFF
CDR3 DNA: TGCAGTGCTGCGGGACTAGAACTTGGCGGGGAGCTGTTTTTT

V gene: TRBV2
clone size: many
J gene: TRBJ2-5
D gene: .
CDR3 protein: CASSDTASQETQYF
CDR3 DNA: TGTGCCAGCAGTGATACCGCAAGCCAAGAGACCCAGTACTTC

V gene: TRBV28
clone size: few
J gene: TRBJ1-2
D gene: .
CDR3 protein: CASSLSVYPTFYGYTF
CDR3 DNA: TGTGCCAGCAGTTTATCGGTCTACCCTACTTTCTATGGCTACACCTTC

V gene: TRBV10-3
clone size: .
J gene: TRBJ1-3
D gene: .
CDR3 protein: CAISDGATTIYF
CDR3 DNA: TGTGCCATCAGTGACGGGGCGACCACCATATATTTT

V gene: TRBV20-1
clone size: few
J gene: TRBJ2-5
D gene: .
CDR3 protein: CSAPDALARTQYF
CDR3 DNA: TGCAGTGCGCCGGATGCCCTCGCACGGACCCAGTACTTC

V gene: TRBV28
clone size: many
J gene: TRBJ2-3
D gene: .
CDR3 protein: CASREGPPFGDTQYF
CDR3 DNA: TGTGCCAGCAGGGAGGGACCCCCGTTCGGAGATACGCAGTATTTT

V gene: TRBV24-1
clone size: .
J gene: TRBJ2-2
D gene: .
CDR3 protein: CATGEPRGGELFF
CDR3 DNA: TGTGCCACCGGAGAACCCAGGGGCGGGGAGCTGTTTTTT

V gene: TRBV19
clone size: .
J gene: TRBJ1-1
D gene: .
CDR3 protein: CASSMGASNTEAFF
CDR3 DNA: TGTGCCAGTAGCATGGGGGCGTCGAACACTGAAGCTTTCTTT

V gene: TRBV6-6
clone size: many
J gene: TRBJ1-5
D gene: .
CDR3 protein: CASTKTSNQPQHF
CDR3 DNA: TGTGCCAGCACCAAGACCAGCAATCAGCCCCAGCATTTT

V gene: TRBV20-1
clone size: few
J gene: TRBJ2-7
D gene: TRBD2
CDR3 protein: CSARTSYYEQYF
CDR3 DNA: TGCAGTGCGCGGACTAGCTACTACGAGCAGTACTTC

V gene: TRBV20-1
clone size: few
J gene: TRBJ2-7
D gene: .
CDR3 protein: CSATLLAIPYEQYF
CDR3 DNA: TGCAGTGCTACCTTGCTAGCCATCCCCTACGAGCAGTACTTC

V gene: TRBV7-6
clone size: many
J gene: TRBJ2-3
D gene: TRBD2
CDR3 protein: CASSQTSGGHTDTQYF
CDR3 DNA: TGTGCCAGCAGCCAAACTAGCGGGGGCCACACAGATACGCAGTATTTT

V gene: TRBV7-7
clone size: .
J gene: TRBJ2-1
D gene: TRBD2
CDR3 protein: CASSPTSGRALGNEQFF
CDR3 DNA: TGTGCCAGCAGTCCAACTAGCGGGAGGGCCCTAGGGAATGAGCAGTTCTTC

V gene: TRBV19
clone size: .
J gene: TRBJ2-2
D gene: .
CDR3 protein: CASTTTGELFF
CDR3 DNA: TGTGCCAGTACCACCACCGGGGAGCTGTTTTTT

V gene: TRBV5-1
clone size: many
J gene: TRBJ2-2
D gene: TRBD2
CDR3 protein: CASSLEGGVNTGELFF
CDR3 DNA: TGCGCCAGCAGCTTGGAGGGAGGGGTAAACACCGGGGAGCTGTTTTTT

V gene: TRBV12-3/TRBV12-4
clone size: .
J gene: TRBJ1-5
D gene: .
CDR3 protein: CASSSGFRGLMNQPQHF
CDR3 DNA: TGTGCCAGCAGTTCGGGCTTTCGGGGATTGATGAATCAGCCCCAGCATTTT

V gene: TRBV19
clone size: many
J gene: TRBJ2-2
D gene: .
CDR3 protein: CASSIGQTATGELFF
CDR3 DNA: TGTGCCAGTAGTATTGGACAGACAGCCACCGGGGAGCTGTTTTTT

V gene: TRBV6-1
clone size: few
J gene: TRBJ2-1
D gene: TRBD1
CDR3 protein: CASRRTPGTANNEQFF
CDR3 DNA: TGTGCCAGCCGACGAACCCCCGGGACAGCTAACAATGAGCAGTTCTTC

V gene: TRBV10-3
clone size: many
J gene: TRBJ2-7
D gene: TRBD2
CDR3 protein: CAIRGGTYEQYF
CDR3 DNA: TGTGCCATCAGGGGGGGGACCTACGAGCAGTACTTC

V gene: TRBV5-1
clone size: .
J gene: TRBJ2-7
D gene: .
CDR3 protein: CASSLNQWQYF
CDR3 DNA: TGCGCCAGCAGCTTGAATCAGTGGCAGTACTTC

V gene: TRBV6-6
clone size: .
J gene: TRBJ2-2
D gene: TRBD2
CDR3 protein: CASTRGANTGELFF
CDR3 DNA: TGTGCCAGCACCCGGGGGGCGAACACCGGGGAGCTGTTTTTT

V gene: TRBV7-2
clone size: .
J gene: TRBJ1-5
D gene: .
CDR3 protein: CASSFRGGQPQHF
CDR3 DNA: TGTGCCAGCAGCTTCCGTGGGGGTCAGCCCCAGCATTTT

V gene: TRBV29-1
clone size: few
J gene: TRBJ1-2
D gene: TRBD1
CDR3 protein: CSVDGTGRNYGYTF
CDR3 DNA: TGCAGCGTGGACGGGACAGGGAGGAACTATGGCTACACCTTC

V gene: TRBV20-1
clone size: many
J gene: TRBJ1-6
D gene: .
CDR3 protein: CSASGGRHNSPLHF
CDR3 DNA: TGCAGTGCCTCGGGGGGACGGCATAATTCACCCCTCCACTTT

V gene: TRBV6-5
clone size: many
J gene: TRBJ1-2
D gene: TRBD1
CDR3 protein: CASSSVTGRNYGYTF
CDR3 DNA: TGTGCCAGCAGTTCTGTGACAGGGAGGAACTATGGCTACACCTTC

V gene: TRBV5-1
clone size: .
J gene: TRBJ2-5
D gene: .
CDR3 protein: CASSIGQETQYF
CDR3 DNA: TGCGCCAGCAGCATCGGGCAAGAGACCCAGTACTTC

V gene: TRBV5-1
clone size: few
J gene: TRBJ2-3
D gene: TRBD2
CDR3 protein: CASSSGLAGAGDTQYF
CDR3 DNA: TGCGCCAGCAGCTCGGGACTAGCGGGAGCGGGAGATACGCAGTATTTT

V gene: TRBV5-1
clone size: many
J gene: TRBJ2-7
D gene: .
CDR3 protein: CASSLRAGLTYEQYF
CDR3 DNA: TGCGCCAGCAGCTTAAGGGCAGGCCTAACCTACGAGCAGTACTTC